The clone carrying this TCR beta chain was observed a handful of times. Its target is not known. The data belong to a study of beta chain features in type 1 diabetes. cDNA synthesis used the whole RNA isolate, giving expressed TCRB sequences. Profiling relied on immunoSEQ multiplex PCR, and the TCRdb table lists in-frame clones only, not all of them. Among a few hundred thousand clones listed, approximately 24% were seen once. The length of the CDR3 is 14 residues. The germline V and J ends were trimmed by 5 bases and 0 bases, with 10 bases remaining between them. Per germline, CDR1 SGHTA and CDR2 FQGNSA. Findings and caveats of the study: Moderately but significantly shorter TCRB CDR3s were found in Type 1 diabetes patients in all four CD4+ subsets. An over-representation of cells with high TCR expression could result from cDNA sequencing.

Stem cell-like memory, regulatory, central memory and naive CD4+ cells were sorted via CD45RO/CCR7/CD25/CD127/CD95/CD27. This TCR was recovered from a woman in her twenties or thirties with type 1 diabetes. The specimen sequenced was naive CD4+ T cells from blood. The rearrangement joins TRBV7-2 to TRBJ1-1; D perhaps matches TRBD1 (5 bases). The chain's CDR3 is CASSRQLMNTEAFF. The CDR3 DNA sequence: TGTGCCAGCAGCCGACAGCTAATGAACACTGAAGCTTTCTTT.